Listed below are T cell receptor beta chains from one sample, sequenced in a study of Ad26.COV2.S vaccination and SARS-CoV-2 variants. Repertoires were generated with immunoSEQ multiplex PCR, while TCRdb's copy carries only in-frame clones and drops some. The sample yields 300,000 to 400,000 clones, 92% seen once. The sample here was peripheral blood, taken after recovery from COVID-19. The receptors were gathered from a human donor who had recovered from COVID-19. CDR3s include the opening cysteine and the closing phenylalanine or tryptophan. Each record gives: CDR3 DNA, CDR3 protein, J gene, V gene, D gene, clone size. The D gene is left open where the match is weak. Expanded clones get a size class; other rows say once, few or many, or leave the size out.

TGTGCCAGCAGCTTGGGACAGGGGATCACTGAAGCTTTCTTT	CASSLGQGITEAFF	TRBJ1-1	TRBV5-4	TRBD1	once
TGTGCCAGTAGTATAGGTCCCACAGATACGCAGTATTTT	CASSIGPTDTQYF	TRBJ2-3	TRBV19	.	once
TGTGCCAGCAGCTTGGTGGGGTTCACTGAAGCTTTCTTT	CASSLVGFTEAFF	TRBJ1-1	TRBV5-6	.	.
TGTGCCAGCAGTTATACGGCGGGCAATCAGCCCCAGCATTTT	CASSYTAGNQPQHF	TRBJ1-5	TRBV6-2/TRBV6-3	.	.
TGTGCCAGCAGCTTACGGGAGTCCTCGAATTCACCCCTCCACTTT	CASSLRESSNSPLHF	TRBJ1-6	TRBV7-2	.	.
TGTGCCAGCAGACGGAGGGATACTAGCACAGATACGCAGTATTTT	CASRRRDTSTDTQYF	TRBJ2-3	TRBV7-9	.	.
TGTGCCAGCAGCGGAACGGGTAGCAATCAGCCCCAGCATTTT	CASSGTGSNQPQHF	TRBJ1-5	TRBV9	.	once
TGTGCCAGCAGCCAACCGACAGGGAATGGCTACACCTTC	CASSQPTGNGYTF	TRBJ1-2	TRBV3-1/TRBV3-2	TRBD1	once
TGTGCCAGCAGCGGCGGGGGGCCTGTTGGGGAGCAGTACTTC	CASSGGGPVGEQYF	TRBJ2-7	TRBV9	TRBD2	once
TGTGCCAGCAGCGCCGAGATGACTAGCCAGTACTTC	CASSAEMTSQYF	TRBJ2-7	TRBV7-9	TRBD2	.
TGTGCCAGCAGCTTGGCCGGGACAGCTAACTATGGCTACACCTTC	CASSLAGTANYGYTF	TRBJ1-2	TRBV5-6	TRBD1	.
TGTGCCAGCAGCCCGTCGGGCGGACTGCGGCAGCCCCAGCATTTT	CASSPSGGLRQPQHF	TRBJ1-5	TRBV5-8	.	few
TGTGCCAGCAGCCCACGGACAGGGGGGAATCAGCCCCAGCATTTT	CASSPRTGGNQPQHF	TRBJ1-5	TRBV5-8	TRBD1	.
TGTGCCAGCAGCCCTGCAGGGTTAGGAGAGACCCAGTACTTC	CASSPAGLGETQYF	TRBJ2-5	TRBV7-3	.	once
TGTGCCAGCAGTGACCAGGGGGGAACCTACAATGAGCAGTTCTTC	CASSDQGGTYNEQFF	TRBJ2-1	TRBV2	.	.
TGTGCCAGCTCACGGTTTAAGGGCCCGGGGGGGAACACTGAAGCTTTCTTT	CASSRFKGPGGNTEAFF	TRBJ1-1	TRBV18	.	.
TGCGCCAGCAGCTTGGGGGCAGACCCCGGAGGAGAGACCCAGTACTTC	CASSLGADPGGETQYF	TRBJ2-5	TRBV5-1	.	.
TGTGCCAGCAGTTTGGGGACAGGGGGCGGTCCCCTCCACTTT	CASSLGTGGGPLHF	TRBJ1-6	TRBV27	TRBD1	.
TGTGCCAGCAGCGTAGCCCTTGAAGGACAGGGTTTTCTGGGCTACACCTTC	CASSVALEGQGFLGYTF	TRBJ1-2	TRBV9	TRBD1	.
TGTGCCATCAGTGAGTCTCAGACAGGGGCTCTTGGCTACACCTTC	CAISESQTGALGYTF	TRBJ1-2	TRBV10-3	TRBD1	.
TGCAGCGTTGCCCAGACACCTAACACCGGGGAGCTGTTTTTT	CSVAQTPNTGELFF	TRBJ2-2	TRBV29-1	.	few
TGCGCCAGCAGCCCGTCTTCCCAGGGCCTCTATGGCTACACCTTC	CASSPSSQGLYGYTF	TRBJ1-2	TRBV4-3	.	.
TGCGCCAGCAGTTTGGACAGGACGGCCTATGGCTACACCTTC	CASSLDRTAYGYTF	TRBJ1-2	TRBV5-1	TRBD1	.
TGTGCCAGCAGCTTGTCGGAAGGCCTAGAGACCCAGTACTTC	CASSLSEGLETQYF	TRBJ2-5	TRBV5-5	.	.
TGTGCCACCAGTGATTTGCAGGGGAATAGCTCCTACAATGAGCAGTTCTTC	CATSDLQGNSSYNEQFF	TRBJ2-1	TRBV24-1	.	.
TGCGCCAGCAGCTTGGGGTACCACAGGGCCCCTTCCTACGAGCAGTACTTC	CASSLGYHRAPSYEQYF	TRBJ2-7	TRBV5-1	.	.
TGTGCCAGCAGCCCTGGCAGACCTGGGACAGGGGGCCTTGCTGAAGCTTTCTTT	CASSPGRPGTGGLAEAFF	TRBJ1-1	TRBV3-1/TRBV3-2	TRBD1	.
TGTGCCAGCAGCTTGGGGGGTCCCTCTGGAAACACCATATATTTT	CASSLGGPSGNTIYF	TRBJ1-3	TRBV5-4	.	.
TGTGCCAGCAGTTACTTGAGCATGAACTATGGCTACACCTTC	CASSYLSMNYGYTF	TRBJ1-2	TRBV6-5	.	.
TGTGCCAGCAGCCTGCGGCGGGGGGGGAACTACGAGCAGTACTTC	CASSLRRGGNYEQYF	TRBJ2-7	TRBV7-2	TRBD2	.
TGTGCCAGCAGCGTAGGGGACAGGGGAACCTACGAGCAGTACTTC	CASSVGDRGTYEQYF	TRBJ2-7	TRBV9	TRBD1	.
TGTGCCACCGGTCTGTCCGGGACTAGCGGGGCCCCCTACGAGCAGTACTTC	CATGLSGTSGAPYEQYF	TRBJ2-7	TRBV15	TRBD2	once
TGTGCCAGCAGTGATGGGGTTTCGTACACTGAAGCTTTCTTT	CASSDGVSYTEAFF	TRBJ1-1	TRBV6-1	.	.
TGTGCCAGCAGTTTACCCCGCTCCGGGGAGCTGTTTTTT	CASSLPRSGELFF	TRBJ2-2	TRBV27	.	.
TGTGCCAGTGCCGGGCCTAGTAATTCACCCCTCCACTTT	CASAGPSNSPLHF	TRBJ1-6	TRBV6-5	.	.
TGTGCCAGCAGCGGCCGGGACGGGTACGAGCAGTACTTC	CASSGRDGYEQYF	TRBJ2-7	TRBV3-1/TRBV3-2	.	.
TGTGCCACCAGCAGAGATCAAGGGAGTTCAGAAGCTTTCTTT	CATSRDQGSSEAFF	TRBJ1-1	TRBV15	.	.
TGTGCCAGCATCCCCGGGACGGCAAGAGGAGAGACCCAGTACTTC	CASIPGTARGETQYF	TRBJ2-5	TRBV2	.	.
TGTGCCAGCAGTTTATTCGGATGGGCAGCCCCTCAGCCCCAGCATTTT	CASSLFGWAAPQPQHF	TRBJ1-5	TRBV28	.	.
TGTGCCAGCAGTCAATTTAGCGGGGCTAGCACAGATACGCAGTATTTT	CASSQFSGASTDTQYF	TRBJ2-3	TRBV3-1/TRBV3-2	TRBD2	.
TGTGCCAGATTCCTCGCGAACACCGGGGAGCTGTTTTTT	CARFLANTGELFF	TRBJ2-2	TRBV2	.	.
TGTGCCAGCAGTTTATCCGGGACAGGGGGCATTGAAAAACTGTTTTTT	CASSLSGTGGIEKLFF	TRBJ1-4	TRBV28	TRBD1	.
TGTGCCAGTAGTTTGGACAGCATGAACACTGAAGCTTTCTTT	CASSLDSMNTEAFF	TRBJ1-1	TRBV19	.	.
TGTGCCAGCAGCCCCAGGGTCGATGGCACAGATACGCAGTATTTT	CASSPRVDGTDTQYF	TRBJ2-3	TRBV2	.	.
TGTGCCAGCACCCTTGAAGGGACATCCCACAACTATGGCTACACCTTC	CASTLEGTSHNYGYTF	TRBJ1-2	TRBV5-4	.	.
TGTGCCAGTAGTCCAAAAACGTTACAGGGGGTCGCCTATGGCTACACCTTC	CASSPKTLQGVAYGYTF	TRBJ1-2	TRBV19	TRBD1	.